This T cell receptor (beta chain) was documented in a study of T cell changes during pregnancy in multiple sclerosis. Produced via immunoSEQ multiplex PCR; TCRdb's table is partial and in-frame only. The sample records some 79,000 clones, around 90% being singletons. Regarding this clone: The same CDR3 arises from other DNA sequences in this sample as well.

The clonotype comes from a female donor with multiple sclerosis, enrolled in a pregnancy study. The material sequenced was CD4+ T cells from peripheral blood mononuclear cells, taken in the second trimester of pregnancy.

This CDR3 reads CASSQEVAVYEQYF. The CDR3 nucleotides are TGCGCCAGCAGCCAAGAGGTCGCAGTCTACGAGCAGTACTTC. The genes are TRBV4-3 and TRBJ2-7; no reliable D call. Per the germline V gene, CDR1 is LGHNA and CDR2 is YSLEER. Trimming removed 0 bases at V and 3 bases at J, with 9 bases between. The CDR3 has 14 residues.